A selection of T cell receptor beta chains follows, all from one sample in a study of T cell repertoires in cytomegalovirus infection. TCRdb reanalysed the reads using MiXCR and keeps one entry per CDR3 protein. The sample carries 200,000 to 250,000 distinct CDR3 sequences, under 8.5% recorded once. Sequenced input: PBMCs. The source of these receptors is a human donor in good health (CMV status not recorded). Some clones in this sample may be carry-over from other donors' samples. CDR3s include the opening cysteine and the closing phenylalanine or tryptophan. A D gene is named only where the DNA matches it firmly. Clone size is stated in some rows and not others, as once, few, many or a class when expanded.

clone size	D gene	V gene	J gene	CDR3 protein	CDR3 DNA
many	-	TRBV12-3/TRBV12-4	TRBJ2-7	CAKPREQYF	TGTGCCAAACCCCGCGAGCAGTACTTC
-	TRBD1	TRBV14	TRBJ2-2	CASSRRTGLTNTGELFF	TGTGCCAGCAGTCGTCGGACAGGTCTCACGAACACCGGGGAGCTGTTTTTT
many	-	TRBV20-1	TRBJ1-4	CSAGRNEKLFF	TGCAGTGCTGGCAGGAATGAAAAACTGTTTTTT
many	TRBD1	TRBV7-6	TRBJ2-6	CASSLLGQGSGANVLTF	TGTGCCAGCAGCTTATTGGGACAGGGCTCTGGGGCCAACGTCCTGACTTTC
many	-	TRBV4-3	TRBJ1-2	CASSQDGGLSLYGYTF	TGCGCCAGCAGCCAAGATGGCGGCCTCTCCCTATATGGCTACACCTTC
many	TRBD1	TRBV7-2	TRBJ1-1	CASSLAGGREAFF	TGTGCCAGCAGCTTAGCAGGGGGCCGGGAAGCTTTCTTT
-	TRBD2	TRBV5-1	TRBJ2-5	CASSGGGAQETQYF	TGCGCCAGCAGCGGCGGGGGGGCCCAAGAGACCCAGTACTTC
many	-	TRBV7-9	TRBJ2-1	CASARGTGTYNEQFF	TGTGCCAGCGCTAGGGGAACAGGGACATACAATGAGCAGTTCTTC
many	-	TRBV5-1	TRBJ2-1	CASSWDGNEQFF	TGCGCCAGCAGTTGGGACGGAAATGAGCAGTTCTTC
-	-	TRBV28	TRBJ1-1	CALSSLNTEAFF	TGTGCCCTGAGCAGCTTGAACACTGAAGCTTTCTTT
-	-	TRBV30	TRBJ2-1	CAWDHTGNYNEQFF	TGTGCCTGGGACCATACAGGAAACTACAATGAGCAGTTCTTC
many	-	TRBV14	TRBJ2-7	CASSQDYSLEQYF	TGTGCCAGCAGCCAAGACTACTCCCTCGAGCAGTACTTC
many	-	TRBV4-1	TRBJ2-5	CASSQATVRQETQYF	TGCGCCAGCAGCCAAGCCACGGTACGACAAGAGACCCAGTACTTC
many	-	TRBV12-3/TRBV12-4	TRBJ2-5	CASSLGQSETQYF	TGTGCCAGCAGTTTGGGGCAGTCGGAGACCCAGTACTTC
many	-	TRBV7-2	TRBJ1-1	CASSSGGKTEAFF	TGTGCCAGCAGCTCCGGAGGAAAAACTGAAGCTTTCTTT
many	-	TRBV7-2	TRBJ2-4	CASSLAGGVAKNIQYF	TGTGCCAGCAGCTTAGCGGGGGGCGTAGCCAAAAACATTCAGTACTTC
many	TRBD1	TRBV7-2	TRBJ2-1	CASSFFGTVIYNEQFF	TGTGCCAGCAGCTTCTTCGGGACAGTTATTTACAATGAGCAGTTCTTC
many	-	TRBV27	TRBJ1-3	CASSRYSGNTIYF	TGTGCCAGCAGTCGCTACTCTGGAAACACCATATATTTT
few	TRBD1	TRBV7-3	TRBJ2-2	CASSSTGTGITGELFF	TGTGCCAGCAGCTCTACCGGGACAGGGATCACCGGGGAGCTGTTTTTT
many	-	TRBV7-8	TRBJ1-1	CASSLTGQGNTEAFF	TGTGCCAGCAGCTTAACGGGGCAGGGGAACACTGAAGCTTTCTTT
-	TRBD2	TRBV7-2	TRBJ2-5	CASSFRLAGGGETQYF	TGTGCCAGCAGCTTTCGACTAGCGGGAGGGGGGGAGACCCAGTACTTC
many	-	TRBV6-1	TRBJ1-1	CASSLPGHTEAFF	TGTGCCAGCAGTTTGCCAGGGCACACTGAAGCTTTCTTT
many	TRBD1	TRBV20-1	TRBJ1-1	CSARRGLLMNTEAFF	TGCAGTGCTAGAAGGGGGCTACTTATGAACACTGAAGCTTTCTTT
many	TRBD1	TRBV9	TRBJ2-1	CASSETGTDDNEQFF	TGTGCCAGCAGCGAAACTGGGACAGACGACAATGAGCAGTTCTTC
many	TRBD1	TRBV5-5	TRBJ1-1	CASSLAPTGGYTEAFF	TGTGCCAGCAGCTTGGCCCCGACAGGGGGTTACACTGAAGCTTTCTTT
many	TRBD1	TRBV5-4	TRBJ2-1	CASRTGTVQNEQFF	TGTGCCAGCAGAACCGGGACAGTTCAGAATGAGCAGTTCTTC
-	-	TRBV12-3/TRBV12-4	TRBJ2-3	CATRAGEDTQYF	TGTGCCACCCGTGCAGGGGAAGATACGCAGTATTTT
many	-	TRBV20-1	TRBJ1-1	CSAPQGPSKAFF	TGCAGTGCTCCACAGGGACCAAGTAAAGCTTTCTTT
many	-	TRBV6-2/TRBV6-3	TRBJ2-6	CASSLDSSGANVLTF	TGTGCCAGCAGCCTCGACAGCTCTGGGGCCAACGTCCTGACTTTC
-	-	TRBV28	TRBJ2-7	CTSSLSLGRGTHEQYF	TGTACCAGCAGTTTATCCCTGGGTAGGGGCACCCACGAGCAGTACTTC
many	-	TRBV10-3	TRBJ1-6	CASGHNSPLHF	TGTGCCTCGGGTCATAATTCACCCCTCCACTTT
many	-	TRBV7-2	TRBJ2-7	CASSLARTYEQYF	TGTGCCAGCAGCTTAGCTCGGACCTACGAGCAGTACTTC
many	TRBD2	TRBV20-1	TRBJ2-5	CSARVRAGVGETQYF	TGCAGTGCTAGAGTTCGAGCGGGGGTCGGGGAGACCCAGTACTTC
few	TRBD1	TRBV5-1	TRBJ2-1	CASTQDRGLNEQFF	TGCGCCAGTACTCAGGACAGGGGGCTGAATGAGCAGTTCTTC
-	-	TRBV6-5	TRBJ1-1	CASRQGTANTEAFF	TGTGCCAGCAGGCAGGGAACGGCGAACACTGAAGCTTTCTTT
few	-	TRBV19	TRBJ2-2	CASSARGFAGELFF	TGTGCCAGTAGTGCGAGGGGTTTCGCCGGGGAGCTGTTTTTT
many	TRBD2	TRBV6-2/TRBV6-3	TRBJ2-3	CATLTTGGSTDTQYF	TGTGCCACCTTGACTACGGGGGGGAGCACAGATACGCAGTATTTT
-	TRBD1	TRBV5-1	TRBJ2-1	CASSRDRGTNEQFF	TGCGCCAGCAGCCGGGACAGGGGGACGAATGAGCAGTTCTTC
many	-	TRBV5-1	TRBJ1-1	CASSLPPTAGNTEAFF	TGCGCCAGCAGCTTACCACCGACGGCAGGGAACACTGAAGCTTTCTTT
many	-	TRBV7-6	TRBJ1-6	CASSFQQGHNSPLHF	TGTGCCAGCAGCTTCCAGCAGGGCCATAATTCACCCCTCCACTTT
many	TRBD2	TRBV28	TRBJ2-2	CASTDLAGITGELFF	TGTGCCAGCACCGATCTAGCGGGGATCACCGGGGAGCTGTTTTTT
many	-	TRBV28	TRBJ2-7	CASSLPSNFYEQYF	TGTGCCAGCAGTTTACCCTCGAACTTCTACGAGCAGTACTTC
-	TRBD2	TRBV20-1	TRBJ2-4	CSVGQEVAGLTKNIQYF	TGCAGTGTAGGCCAGGAGGTAGCGGGGTTGACCAAAAACATTCAGTACTTC
-	-	TRBV2	TRBJ2-3	CASNDPLTDTQYF	TGTGCCAGCAACGACCCCCTTACAGATACGCAGTATTTT
many	-	TRBV7-2	TRBJ1-2	CASSPISTTGLGYTF	TGTGCCAGCAGCCCGATATCTACTACAGGGCTGGGCTACACCTTC
-	-	TRBV20-1	TRBJ1-3	CSARDRVEGVAAKTYSGNTIYF	TGCAGTGCTAGAGATCGGGTGGAAGGTGTGGCGGCTAAAACCTACTCTGGAAACACCATATATTTT
many	TRBD1	TRBV4-1	TRBJ1-2	CASSRPGQGNYGYTF	TGCGCCAGCAGCCGACCGGGACAGGGAAACTATGGCTACACCTTC
many	-	TRBV29-1	TRBJ1-1	CSVEGEAEAFF	TGCAGCGTTGAAGGGGAGGCTGAAGCTTTCTTT
-	TRBD2	TRBV19	TRBJ2-1	CASNSGGDNEQFF	TGTGCCAGTAATAGCGGGGGGGACAATGAGCAGTTCTTC
many	TRBD2	TRBV7-9	TRBJ2-1	CASSSKTSGDNEQFF	TGTGCCAGCAGCTCCAAGACTAGCGGGGACAATGAGCAGTTCTTC